Here is one TCR beta chain with its context. This sample is part of a study of blood T cell repertoires in COVID-19. With 4 bases removed from V and 4 bases from J, the gap between germline ends came to 13 bases. This CDR3 has 15 residues. Germline V gene sequence: CDR1 KGHSH, CDR2 LQKENI. Only in-frame clones appear in the TCRdb table, and some are missing; sequencing was by immunoSEQ multiplex PCR. The top ten clones hold over 4.5% of a sample with fewer than 400,000 clones, 88% of them seen once. What was sequenced was PBMCs or T cells enriched from blood (not recorded which). The chain recombines TRBV18 with TRBJ2-2; D is perhaps TRBD2 (5 bases). The clonotype was recovered from a young man who had recovered from COVID-19. This CDR3 reads CASSLEAPVTGELFF. The CDR3 DNA follows: TGTGCCAGCTCACTGGAGGCTCCGGTCACCGGGGAGCTGTTTTTT. The whole variable domain, remainder taken from reference TRBV18 and TRBJ2-2, is NAGVMQNPRHLVRRRGQEARLRCSPMKGHSHVYWYRQLPEEGLKFMVYLQKENIIDESGMPKERFSAEFPKEGPSILRIQQVVRGDSAAYFCASSLEAPVTGELFFGEGSRLTVL.